This record concerns one T cell receptor beta chain sequence. TCR beta from blood CD8+ and CD4+ T cells was sequenced. Relapsing-remitting disease, either stable or active, was present in the multiple sclerosis controls, who were treatment-naive patients. TEMRA cells were enriched by FACS, and CD4+ and CD8+ T cells were negatively isolated. The CDR3 loop spans 16 amino acids. Germline V lookup: CDR1 MDHEN, CDR2 SYDVKM. Deletions cut 1 base from V and 1 base from J, with 10 bases between. The data were obtained in a study of CD8 T cells in Susac syndrome. cDNA came from about 0.46 to 1 ug RNA primed by random hexamers. With immunoSEQ multiplex PCR, TCR beta CDR3 was amplified across 54 Vbeta and 13 Jbeta. A single record per CDR3 protein comes from TCRdb applying MiXCR to the immunoSEQ multiplex PCR reads. The sample shows 330,000 or so distinct CDR3 sequences, 85% of them seen only once.

The sequence was obtained from a human donor with multiple sclerosis. Sequenced sample: CD8+ T cells from PBMCs. The V gene is TRBV28, the J gene TRBJ2-2; D is uncertain. CDR3 amino acids: CASSLFGILNTGELFF. CDR3 sequence (DNA): TGTGCCAGCAGTTTATTCGGCATCCTGAACACCGGGGAGCTGTTTTTT.